The 18 T cell receptor beta chains reported below all come from one sample, sequenced in a study of T cell responses to AZD1222 COVID-19 vaccine. This table comes from immunoSEQ multiplex PCR, and its TCRdb copy is limited to in-frame clones, with some not included. The repertoire has around 140,000 clones, 80% to 90% of them found once; the top ten carry 2.5% to 3.5%. Source: peripheral blood, taken on day 0 of AZD1222 vaccination. All receptors come from an adult in good health.

This sequence joins TRBV6-2 or TRBV6-3 and TRBJ1-5; D not resolved. From germline, CDR1 is MNHEY and CDR2 SVGEGT. This CDR3 contains 14 residues. V lost 5 bases, J lost 1 base, and 9 bases lay in between. The CDR3 region is CASSRPESNQPQHF. The CDR3 DNA reads TGTGCCAGCAGTCGCCCCGAGAGCAATCAGCCCCAGCATTTT.

With respect to this clone: The germline gene is not matched at one end of the junction; a read error may be the cause. This chain links TRBV5-1 with TRBJ2-3; TRBD2 agrees at 13 bases. The CDR3 runs 15 residues. Germline CDR1 is SGHRS and CDR2 is YFSETQ. The CDR3 nucleotides are TGCGCCAGCGGCTTGGGGACTAGCGGGGAAGATACGCAGTATTTT. This translates into CASGLGTSGEDTQYF.

The gene calls are TRBV7-9 and TRBJ1-2, with unresolved D. V lost 1 base, J lost 3 bases, and 9 bases lay in between. In germline, CDR1 is SEHNR, CDR2 FQNEAQ (reference sequence). The CDR3 is 14 residues long. This CDR3 is CASSLVGIDYGYTF. In DNA form, the CDR3 reads TGTGCCAGCAGCTTAGTGGGTATCGACTATGGCTACACCTTC.

This clone has only one observation. The chain employs TRBV20-1 and TRBJ2-7, with D perhaps matching TRBD2 (6 bases). The CDR3 is 10 amino acids. CDR1 and CDR2 (germline): DFQATT, SNEGSKA (reference sequence). Trimming stripped 6 bases from V and 6 bases from J, with 9 bases between. CDR3 DNA: TGCAGTGCCTTGGAGGGCGAGCAGTACTTC. Its translation is CSALEGEQYF.

This chain uses TRBV7-9 with TRBJ2-3; TRBD2 matches 7 bases. V shed 5 bases and J 0 bases; nucleotides not matched to a gene: 8. The CDR3 runs to 16 residues. From germline, CDR1 is SEHNR and CDR2 FQNEAQ (reference sequence). CDR3 sequence (DNA): TGTGCCAGCAGCCCCTGGGGGGGTCTTAGCACAGATACGCAGTATTTT. Translating gives CASSPWGGLSTDTQYF.

The CDR3 sequence is CASSQSWFEAGKLFF. In DNA, the CDR3 is TGCGCCAGCAGCCAGTCCTGGTTTGAGGCAGGAAAACTGTTTTTT. The gene calls are TRBV4-1 and TRBJ1-4; D is unclear. The CDR3 loop spans 15 amino acids. V was pared by 3 bases and J by 10 bases, with 18 bases between. Looked up from germline, CDR1 is MGHRA and CDR2 is YSYEKL.

CDR3 coding DNA: TGTGCCAGCAGGCATCCCCCGGGTGAGGGCTACACCTTC. Amino acids: CASRHPPGEGYTF. This chain uses TRBV5-4 with TRBJ1-2; D uncertain. The V gene's germline CDR1 is SGHNT and CDR2 YYREEE (reference sequence). The CDR3 is 13 residues long. The ends were cut back, 5 bases at V and 8 bases at J, with 16 bases in the middle.

The rearrangement uses TRBV28 and TRBJ2-1; TRBD2 matches at 7 bases. Germline V gives CDR1 MDHEN, CDR2 SYDVKM. With V trimmed by 6 bases and J by 0 bases, 8 bases remained unmatched. The CDR3 has 16 amino acids. The CDR3: CASRPSSGVSYNEQFF. In DNA form, the CDR3 reads TGTGCCAGCAGACCTTCTAGCGGAGTCTCCTACAATGAGCAGTTCTTC.

V is TRBV9 and J is TRBJ2-1; 13 bases match TRBD2. This CDR3 has 16 amino acids. J was trimmed by 3 bases and V by 5 bases; bases with no gene match: 5. Germline V gene sequence: CDR1 SGDLS, CDR2 YYNGEE. The CDR3 DNA sequence: TGTGCCAGCAGTCGGACTAGCGGGAGTGTCTACAATGAGCAGTTCTTC. Translation gives CASSRTSGSVYNEQFF.

DNA for the CDR3: TGTGCCAGCAGCCCCCCGGACAGGGGATACCAAGAGACCCAGTACTTC. Translated: CASSPPDRGYQETQYF. The gene calls are TRBV7-9 and TRBJ2-5; TRBD1 aligns across 9 bases. Germline V gene data show CDR1 as SEHNR and CDR2 as FQNEAQ (reference sequence). Trimming removed 5 bases from V and 0 bases from J; junction bases left unmatched: 7. This CDR3 is 16 amino acids long.

The chain uses TRBV6-5 and TRBJ1-1; D gene unclear. The V gene lost 11 bases and the J gene lost 11 bases, with 18 bases spanning the gap. The CDR3 extends over 11 amino acids. Germline-derived CDR1 and CDR2 are MNHEY and SVGAGI. The CDR3 sequence is CAAFDGVAAFF. DNA of the CDR3: TGTGCCGCCTTCGACGGGGTCGCGGCTTTCTTT.

The rearrangement joins TRBV6-1 to TRBJ2-7, with D perhaps matching TRBD1 or TRBD2 (5 bases each). The CDR3 has 14 amino acids. Germline CDR1 reads MNHNS; CDR2 reads SASEGT. Trimming cost V 1 base and J 2 bases, with 9 bases left between them. The CDR3 region is CASSEGGFAYEQYF. The CDR3 nucleotides are TGTGCCAGCAGTGAAGGGGGGTTCGCCTACGAGCAGTACTTC.

This chain connects TRBV28 to TRBJ1-5, with TRBD1 matching 7 bases. Per the germline V gene, CDR1 is MDHEN and CDR2 is SYDVKM. J gave up 7 bases and V 6 bases, and 15 bases lay outside the gene matches. The CDR3 sequence is 16 residues long. The chain's CDR3 is CASRPPRQGVGQPQHF. The CDR3 DNA reads TGTGCCAGCAGACCTCCTCGACAGGGTGTGGGCCAGCCCCAGCATTTT.

This chain joins TRBV18 and TRBJ1-1, with D possibly TRBD1 on 6 matching bases. Germline V gene data show CDR1 as KGHSH and CDR2 as LQKENI. Trimming shortened V by 1 base and J by 4 bases, and 10 bases separated the two germline ends. This CDR3 spans 14 amino acids. In DNA form, the CDR3 reads TGTGCCAGCTCACCACGGGCAGGGGTCACTGAAGCTTTCTTT. Translation gives CASSPRAGVTEAFF.

The CDR3 region has the DNA TGTGCCAGCAGCTTGTGGGTCGGGGGGACAGTGATTTCACCCCTCCACTTT. This sequence encodes CASSLWVGGTVISPLHF. The V call is TRBV5-4, the J call TRBJ1-6, with 7 bases fitting TRBD1. Germline CDR1 and CDR2: SGHNT and YYREEE (reference sequence). This CDR3 contains 17 residues. V lost 1 base and J lost 9; bases outside the gene matches: 13.

The gene calls are TRBV15 and TRBJ1-1; D remains unclear. The V gene's germline CDR1 is LNHNV and CDR2 YYDKDF (reference sequence). V lost 0 bases and J lost 5, with 25 bases in between. This CDR3 region has 19 residues. DNA for the CDR3: TGTGCCACCAGCAGAGATGTAGGGAGACGAACAGCTAGAGATACTGAAGCTTTCTTT. Its protein is CATSRDVGRRTARDTEAFF.

The chain has TRBV28 and TRBJ2-3; 12 nucleotides align to TRBD2. V was clipped by 6 bases and J by 6 bases; unmatched bases: 4. The CDR3 runs to 14 residues. Germline CDR1 reads MDHEN; CDR2 reads SYDVKM. CDR3 nucleotide sequence: TGTGCCAGCAGGCTAGCGGGAGGGCTTGATACGCAGTATTTT. Its translation: CASRLAGGLDTQYF.

The J gene is TRBJ2-2, the V gene TRBV20-1; D gene uncertain. The V and J ends lost 3 bases and 2 bases respectively, with 13 bases between them. There are 15 residues in the CDR3. CDR1 is DFQATT and CDR2 is SNEGSKA in the germline V gene (reference sequence). The CDR3 DNA sequence: TGCAGTGCTAGTACCTCACATACAAACACCGGGGAGCTGTTTTTT. This gives the protein CSASTSHTNTGELFF.